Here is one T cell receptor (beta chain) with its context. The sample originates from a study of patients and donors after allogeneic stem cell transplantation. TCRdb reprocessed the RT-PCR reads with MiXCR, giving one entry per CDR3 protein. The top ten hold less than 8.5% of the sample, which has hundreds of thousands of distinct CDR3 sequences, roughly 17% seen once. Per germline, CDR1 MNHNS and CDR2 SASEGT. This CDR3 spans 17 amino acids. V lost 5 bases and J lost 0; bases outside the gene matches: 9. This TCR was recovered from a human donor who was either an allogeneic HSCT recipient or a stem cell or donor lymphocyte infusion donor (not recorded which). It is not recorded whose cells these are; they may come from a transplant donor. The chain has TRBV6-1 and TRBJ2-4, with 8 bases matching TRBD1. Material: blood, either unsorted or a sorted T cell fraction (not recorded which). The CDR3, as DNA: TGTGCCAGCAGTCTGAAGGACAGGGCGCTAGCCAAAAACATTCAGTACTTC. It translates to CASSLKDRALAKNIQYF.